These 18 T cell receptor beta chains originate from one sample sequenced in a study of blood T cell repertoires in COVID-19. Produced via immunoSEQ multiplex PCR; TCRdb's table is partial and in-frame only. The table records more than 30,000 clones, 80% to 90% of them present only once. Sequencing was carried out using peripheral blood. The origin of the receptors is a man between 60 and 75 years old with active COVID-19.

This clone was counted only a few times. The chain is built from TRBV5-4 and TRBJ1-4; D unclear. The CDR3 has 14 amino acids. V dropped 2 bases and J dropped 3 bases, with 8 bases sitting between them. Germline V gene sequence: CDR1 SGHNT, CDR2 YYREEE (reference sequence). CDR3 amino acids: CASSFGLSNEKLFF. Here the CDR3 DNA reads TGTGCCAGCAGCTTCGGACTATCTAATGAAAAACTGTTTTTT.

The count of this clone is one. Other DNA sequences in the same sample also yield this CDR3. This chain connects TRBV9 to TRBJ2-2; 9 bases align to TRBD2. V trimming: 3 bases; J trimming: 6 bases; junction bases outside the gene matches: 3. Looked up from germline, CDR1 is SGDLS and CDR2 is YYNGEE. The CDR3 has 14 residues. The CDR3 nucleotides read TGTGCCAGCAGCGCTGGCGGGGGGGCCGGGGAGCTGTTTTTT. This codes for CASSAGGGAGELFF. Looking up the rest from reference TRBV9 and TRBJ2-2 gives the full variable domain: DSGVTQTPKHLITATGQRVTLRCSPRSGDLSVYWYQQSLDQGLQFLIQYYNGEERAKGNILERFSAQQFPDLHSELNLSSLELGDSALYFCASSAGGGAGELFFGEGSRLTVL.

This CDR3 is CASSLNSRDQQFF. In DNA form, the CDR3 reads TGTGCCAGCAGCTTGAATTCGAGAGATCAGCAGTTCTTC. The chain is built from TRBV7-9 and TRBJ2-1, with D unresolved. Between the trimmed V and J ends, which lost 3 bases and 11 bases, there was a span of 14 bases. The CDR3 has 13 residues. CDR1 and CDR2 (germline): SEHNR, FQNEAQ (reference sequence). Full variable domain (rest looked up from reference TRBV7-9 and TRBJ2-1): DTGVSQNPRHKITKRGQNVTFRCDPISEHNRLYWYRQTLGQGPEFLTYFQNEAQLEKSRLLSDRFSAERPKGSFSTLEIQRTEQGDSAMYLCASSLNSRDQQFFGPGTRLTVL.

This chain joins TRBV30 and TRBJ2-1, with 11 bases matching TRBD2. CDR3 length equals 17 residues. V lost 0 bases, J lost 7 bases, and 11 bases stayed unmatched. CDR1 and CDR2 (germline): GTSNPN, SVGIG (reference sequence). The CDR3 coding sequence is TGTGCCTGGAGTGTGATGGTAGCGGGAGGGTTGGGGAATGAGCAGTTCTTC. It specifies CAWSVMVAGGLGNEQFF.

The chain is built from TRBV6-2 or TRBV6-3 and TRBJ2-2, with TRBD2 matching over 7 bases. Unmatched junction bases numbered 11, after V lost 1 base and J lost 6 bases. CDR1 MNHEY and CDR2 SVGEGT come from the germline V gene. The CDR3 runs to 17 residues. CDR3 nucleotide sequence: TGTGCCAGCAGTTACTACGGCGGGAGCGTACACGCCGGGGAGCTGTTTTTT. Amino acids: CASSYYGGSVHAGELFF.

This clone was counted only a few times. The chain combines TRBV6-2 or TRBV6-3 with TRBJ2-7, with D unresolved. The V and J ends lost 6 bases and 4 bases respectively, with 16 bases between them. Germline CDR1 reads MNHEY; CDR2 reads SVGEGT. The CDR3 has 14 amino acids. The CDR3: CASSSITTKYEQYF. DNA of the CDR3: TGTGCCAGCAGCTCTATTACTACTAAGTACGAGCAGTACTTC.

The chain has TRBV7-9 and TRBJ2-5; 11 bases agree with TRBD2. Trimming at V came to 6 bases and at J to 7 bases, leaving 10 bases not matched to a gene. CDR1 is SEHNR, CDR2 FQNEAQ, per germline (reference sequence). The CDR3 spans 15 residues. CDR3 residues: CASSPGTSGRVTQYF. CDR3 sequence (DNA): TGTGCCAGCAGTCCCGGGACTAGCGGACGGGTGACCCAGTACTTC.

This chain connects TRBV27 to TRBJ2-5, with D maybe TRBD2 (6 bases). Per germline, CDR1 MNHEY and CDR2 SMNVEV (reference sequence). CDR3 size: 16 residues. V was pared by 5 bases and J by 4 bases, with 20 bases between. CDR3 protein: CASSARGGSGRETQYF. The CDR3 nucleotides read TGTGCCAGCAGTGCCCGTGGGGGGAGCGGGCGAGAGACCCAGTACTTC.

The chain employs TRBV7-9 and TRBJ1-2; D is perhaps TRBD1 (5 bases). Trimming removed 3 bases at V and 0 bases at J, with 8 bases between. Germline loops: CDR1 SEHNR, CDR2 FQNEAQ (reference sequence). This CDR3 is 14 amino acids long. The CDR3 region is CASSLTDSNYGYTF. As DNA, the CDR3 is TGTGCCAGCAGCTTGACAGATTCTAACTATGGCTACACCTTC.

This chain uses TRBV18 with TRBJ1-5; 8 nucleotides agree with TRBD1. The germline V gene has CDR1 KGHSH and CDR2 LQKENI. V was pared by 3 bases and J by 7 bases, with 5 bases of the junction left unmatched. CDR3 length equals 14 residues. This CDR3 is CASSPGQGRQPQHF. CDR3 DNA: TGTGCCAGCTCACCTGGACAGGGACGACAGCCCCAGCATTTT.

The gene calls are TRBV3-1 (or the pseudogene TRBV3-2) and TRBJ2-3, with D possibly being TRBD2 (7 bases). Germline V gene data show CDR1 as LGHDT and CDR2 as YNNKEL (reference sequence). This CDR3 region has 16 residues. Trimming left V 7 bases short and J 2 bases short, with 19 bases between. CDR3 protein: CASKGGGAVDTDTQYF. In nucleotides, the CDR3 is TGTGCCAGCAAGGGGGGGGGCGCCGTTGACACAGATACGCAGTATTTT.

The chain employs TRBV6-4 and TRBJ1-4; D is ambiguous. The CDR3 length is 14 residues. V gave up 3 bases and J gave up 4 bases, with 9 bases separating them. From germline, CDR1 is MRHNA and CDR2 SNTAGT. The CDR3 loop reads CASSDDGGNEKLFF. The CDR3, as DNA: TGTGCCAGCAGTGATGATGGAGGTAATGAAAAACTGTTTTTT.

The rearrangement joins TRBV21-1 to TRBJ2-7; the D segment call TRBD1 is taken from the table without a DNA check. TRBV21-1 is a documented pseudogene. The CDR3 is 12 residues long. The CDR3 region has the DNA TGTGCCAGCTTAGACAGGGGCTACGAGCAGTACTTC. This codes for CASLDRGYEQYF.

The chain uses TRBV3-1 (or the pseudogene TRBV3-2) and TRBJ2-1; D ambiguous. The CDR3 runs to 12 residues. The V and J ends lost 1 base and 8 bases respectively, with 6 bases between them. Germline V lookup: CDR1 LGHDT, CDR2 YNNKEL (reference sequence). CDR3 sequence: CASSQVGDEQFF. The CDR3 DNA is TGTGCCAGCAGCCAAGTCGGAGATGAGCAGTTCTTC.

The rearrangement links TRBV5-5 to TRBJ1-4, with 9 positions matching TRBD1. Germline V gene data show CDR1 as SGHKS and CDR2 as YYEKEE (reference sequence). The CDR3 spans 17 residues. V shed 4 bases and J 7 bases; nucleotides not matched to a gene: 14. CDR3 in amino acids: CASSTGQGISLGEKLFF. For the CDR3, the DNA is TGTGCCAGCAGCACCGGACAGGGGATAAGTTTGGGTGAAAAACTGTTTTTT.

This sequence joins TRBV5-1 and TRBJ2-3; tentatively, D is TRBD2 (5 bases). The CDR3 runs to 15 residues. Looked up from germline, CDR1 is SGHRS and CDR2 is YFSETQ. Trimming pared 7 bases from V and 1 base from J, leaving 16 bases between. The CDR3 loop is CASQERAGGTDTQYF. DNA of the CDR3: TGCGCCAGCCAAGAGAGGGCCGGAGGCACAGATACGCAGTATTTT.

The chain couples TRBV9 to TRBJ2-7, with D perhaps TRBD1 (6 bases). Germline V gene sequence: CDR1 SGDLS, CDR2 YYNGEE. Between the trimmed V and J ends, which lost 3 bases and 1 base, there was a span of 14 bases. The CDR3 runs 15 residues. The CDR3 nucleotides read TGTGCCAGCAGCGAGGGGGAAAGACCTTCCTACGAGCAGTACTTC. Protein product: CASSEGERPSYEQYF. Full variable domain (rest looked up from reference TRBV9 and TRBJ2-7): DSGVTQTPKHLITATGQRVTLRCSPRSGDLSVYWYQQSLDQGLQFLIQYYNGEERAKGNILERFSAQQFPDLHSELNLSSLELGDSALYFCASSEGERPSYEQYFGPGTRLTVT.

CDR3: CASRDAGDTVTQYF. The DNA of the CDR3 is TGTGCCAGCAGGGACGCAGGGGACACGGTGACCCAGTACTTC. The chain carries TRBV2 and TRBJ2-5, with D possibly TRBD1 on 6 matching bases. Germline V CDR1 and CDR2: SNHLY, FYNNEI. The CDR3 is 14 amino acids. The V and J ends lost 6 bases and 7 bases respectively, with 18 bases between them.